Below are 12 T cell receptor beta chains sequenced from a single sample in a study of OX40 agonist ivuxolimab in advanced cancers. Some clones are missing from TCRdb's copy, which holds only in-frame ones; the method was immunoSEQ multiplex PCR. Among about 60,000 clones, about 90% were seen once, and the ten largest hold less than 5%. Specimen: CD4+ or CD8+ T cells sorted from blood, collected in a trial of the OX40 agonist ivuxolimab. The receptors come from an adult with an advanced solid tumor such as melanoma, head and neck, liver or kidney cancer.

The chain recombines TRBV5-4 with TRBJ1-1; no reliable D call. Germline CDR1 SGHNT, CDR2 YYREEE (reference sequence). Trimming took 4 bases from V and 0 from J, leaving 10 bases between them. The CDR3 runs 14 residues. DNA for the CDR3: TGTGCCAGCAGCCACACGGTAATGAACACTGAAGCTTTCTTT. Its protein is CASSHTVMNTEAFF.

The chain employs TRBV19 and TRBJ2-3, with D perhaps assigned TRBD1 or TRBD2 (6 bases each). V was pared by 2 bases and J by 0 bases, with 18 bases between. The CDR3 totals 18 residues. The germline CDR1 and CDR2 sequences are LNHDA and SQIVND (reference sequence). CDR3: CASSIFFGGRGSTDTQYF. The CDR3 nucleotides read TGTGCCAGTAGTATATTTTTCGGGGGAAGGGGGAGCACAGATACGCAGTATTTT.

The CDR3 DNA sequence: TGTGCCAGTAAGGACACCCACCCTGCCGACTCTGGAAACACCATATATTTT. It translates to CASKDTHPADSGNTIYF. The chain joins TRBV19 to TRBJ1-3; D is perhaps TRBD1 (5 bases). Germline CDR1 is LNHDA and CDR2 is SQIVND (reference sequence). Trimming took 7 bases from V and 0 from J, leaving 19 bases between them. The length of the CDR3 is 17 residues.

This chain connects TRBV11-2 to TRBJ2-7; weak D call: TRBD1 (6 bases). Germline CDR1 SGHAT, CDR2 FQNNGV. Trimming took off 1 base at V and 5 bases at J, with 18 bases between the two ends. The CDR3 has 16 amino acids. The CDR3 here is CASSLGLGRGFNEQYV. CDR3 bases: TGTGCCAGCAGCTTAGGGCTGGGCAGGGGCTTCAACGAGCAGTACGTC.

The chain joins TRBV29-1 to TRBJ1-5; 7 bases map to TRBD1. The CDR3 is made up of 13 amino acids. Germline trimming cut 6 bases from V and 6 bases from J; bases unmatched to any gene: 8. Germline loops: CDR1 SQVTM, CDR2 ANQGSEA. Here the CDR3 DNA reads TGCAGCGTGGAGACAGGGTCGGCTCAGCCCCAGCATTTT. This sequence encodes CSVETGSAQPQHF.

The chain is built from TRBV9 and TRBJ2-5; the match to TRBD2 covers 12 bases. CDR1 SGDLS and CDR2 YYNGEE come from the germline V gene. The CDR3 spans 15 residues. Unmatched junction bases numbered 6, after V lost 4 bases and J lost 5 bases. The CDR3 is CASSPWTSGEETQYF. The DNA for the CDR3 is TGTGCCAGCAGCCCATGGACTAGCGGGGAGGAGACCCAGTACTTC. The whole variable domain, remainder taken from reference TRBV9 and TRBJ2-5, is DSGVTQTPKHLITATGQRVTLRCSPRSGDLSVYWYQQSLDQGLQFLIQYYNGEERAKGNILERFSAQQFPDLHSELNLSSLELGDSALYFCASSPWTSGEETQYFGPGTRLLVL.

The chain has TRBV6-1 and TRBJ1-1; unclear D gene. V shed 3 bases and J shed 1 base, with 18 bases lying between them. The CDR3 has 17 amino acids. Germline-derived CDR1 and CDR2 are MNHNS and SASEGT. CDR3 bases: TGTGCCAGCAGTGATAATTGGGGTCCGGGAACGAACACTGAAGCTTTCTTT. Its translation is CASSDNWGPGTNTEAFF.

The genes are TRBV7-2 and TRBJ2-7; TRBD2 matches at 9 bases. Trimming cost V 5 bases and J 2 bases; bases outside gene matches: 7. CDR3 length equals 15 residues. Germline lookup yields CDR1 SGHTA and CDR2 FQGNSA. CDR3 in amino acids: CASSILAGTAYEQYF. In nucleotides, the CDR3 is TGTGCCAGCAGCATTCTAGCGGGGACAGCCTACGAGCAGTACTTC.

The gene calls are TRBV29-1 and TRBJ1-1; D not certain. The CDR3 spans 13 residues. The germline V gene encodes CDR1 SQVTM and CDR2 ANQGSEA. V lost 1 base to trimming and J lost 5 bases, with 11 bases between them. CDR3 DNA sequence: TGCAGCGTTGAAGGGGCTAGTAGTACTGAAGCTTTCTTT. It codes for CSVEGASSTEAFF.

The V gene is TRBV10-3, the J gene TRBJ2-7; possible D gene TRBD1, 5 bases. V dropped 2 bases and J dropped 2 bases, with 7 bases sitting between them. The CDR3 covers 13 residues. Germline CDR1 ENHRY, CDR2 SYGVKD. CDR3 sequence (DNA): TGTGCCATCAGTGAGGACAGAACCTACGAGCAGTACTTC. Translated, it gives CAISEDRTYEQYF.

The chain is built from TRBV11-2 and TRBJ2-7; 8 nucleotides align to TRBD2. The CDR3 sequence is 18 residues long. Germline CDR1 and CDR2: SGHAT and FQNNGV. With 0 bases clipped from V and 0 bases from J, the junction kept 10 bases outside the gene matches. The CDR3 bases are TGTGCCAGCAGCTTAGACGTTCCGGGGGGGCGCGTCTCCTACGAGCAGTACTTC. Translation gives CASSLDVPGGRVSYEQYF.

The chain uses TRBV9 and TRBJ2-1, with D possibly matching TRBD2 (5 bases). Trimming took 0 bases from V and 0 from J, leaving 10 bases between them. This CDR3 is 16 amino acids long. In germline, CDR1 is SGDLS, CDR2 YYNGEE. The DNA for the CDR3 is TGTGCCAGCAGCGTAGTTGAAGGGAGCTCCTACAATGAGCAGTTCTTC. This codes for CASSVVEGSSYNEQFF. The full variable domain, completed using reference TRBV9 and TRBJ2-1, is DSGVTQTPKHLITATGQRVTLRCSPRSGDLSVYWYQQSLDQGLQFLIQYYNGEERAKGNILERFSAQQFPDLHSELNLSSLELGDSALYFCASSVVEGSSYNEQFFGPGTRLTVL.